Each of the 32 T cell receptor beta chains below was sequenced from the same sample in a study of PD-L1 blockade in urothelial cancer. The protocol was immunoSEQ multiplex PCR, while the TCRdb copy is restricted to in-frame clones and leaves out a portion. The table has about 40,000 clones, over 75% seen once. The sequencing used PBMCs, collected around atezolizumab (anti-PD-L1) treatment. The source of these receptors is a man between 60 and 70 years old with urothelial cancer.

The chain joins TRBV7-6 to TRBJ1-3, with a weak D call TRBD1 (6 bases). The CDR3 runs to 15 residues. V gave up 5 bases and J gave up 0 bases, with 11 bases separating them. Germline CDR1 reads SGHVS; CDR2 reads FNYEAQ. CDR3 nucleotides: TGTGCCAGCAGCCTCAGGGGCTTCTCTGGAAACACCATATATTTT. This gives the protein CASSLRGFSGNTIYF.

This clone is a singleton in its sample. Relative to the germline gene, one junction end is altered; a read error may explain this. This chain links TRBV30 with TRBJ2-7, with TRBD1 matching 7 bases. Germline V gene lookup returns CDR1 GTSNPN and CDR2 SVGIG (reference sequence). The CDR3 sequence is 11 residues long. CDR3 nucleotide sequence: TGTGCCTGGAGTGTAGTGGGACAGCTTCGTTTC. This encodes CAWSVVGQLRF.

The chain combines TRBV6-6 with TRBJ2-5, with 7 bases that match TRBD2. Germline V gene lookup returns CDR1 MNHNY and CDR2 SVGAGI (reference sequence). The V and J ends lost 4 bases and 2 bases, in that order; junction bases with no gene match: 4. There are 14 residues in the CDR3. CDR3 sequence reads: CASSSAGEQETQYF. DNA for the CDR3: TGTGCCAGCAGTTCTGCGGGGGAGCAAGAGACCCAGTACTTC.

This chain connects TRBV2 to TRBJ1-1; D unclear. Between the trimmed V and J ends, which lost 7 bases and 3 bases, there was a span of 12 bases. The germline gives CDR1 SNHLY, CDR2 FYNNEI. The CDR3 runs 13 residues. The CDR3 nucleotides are TGTGCCAGCACTCTAAACGGGGACACTGAAGCTTTCTTT. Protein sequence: CASTLNGDTEAFF.

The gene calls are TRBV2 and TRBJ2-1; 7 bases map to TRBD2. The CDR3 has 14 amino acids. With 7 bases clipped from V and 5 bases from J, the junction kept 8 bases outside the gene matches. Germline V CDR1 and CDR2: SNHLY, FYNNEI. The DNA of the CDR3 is TGTGCCAGCAAGGGGAGCGGGGCCAACAATGAGCAGTTCTTC. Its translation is CASKGSGANNEQFF. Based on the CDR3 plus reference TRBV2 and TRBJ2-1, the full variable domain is EPEVTQTPSHQVTQMGQEVILRCVPISNHLYFYWYRQILGQKVEFLVSFYNNEISEKSEIFDDQFSVERPDGSNFTLKIRSTKLEDSAMYFCASKGSGANNEQFFGPGTRLTVL.

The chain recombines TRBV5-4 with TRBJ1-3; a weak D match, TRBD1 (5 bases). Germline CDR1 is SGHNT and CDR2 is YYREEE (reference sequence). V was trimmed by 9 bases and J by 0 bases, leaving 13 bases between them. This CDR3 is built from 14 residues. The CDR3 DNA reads TGTGCCATAGGGAACAGGTTCTCTGGAAACACCATATATTTT. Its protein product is CAIGNRFSGNTIYF.

The CDR3 is CASSLAATGRFDEQYF. CDR3 in DNA: TGCGCCAGCAGCTTGGCTGCGACAGGGCGCTTTGACGAGCAGTACTTC. The chain employs TRBV5-1 and TRBJ2-7, with 7 bases lining up with TRBD1. Looked up from germline, CDR1 is SGHRS and CDR2 is YFSETQ. This CDR3 contains 16 residues. Germline trimming cut 0 bases from V and 5 bases from J; bases unmatched to any gene: 11. Combining the CDR3 with reference TRBV5-1 and TRBJ2-7 gives the whole variable domain KAGVTQTPRYLIKTRGQQVTLSCSPISGHRSVSWYQQTPGQGLQFLFEYFSETQRNKGNFPGRFSGRQFSNSRSEMNVSTLELGDSALYLCASSLAATGRFDEQYFGPGTRLTVT.

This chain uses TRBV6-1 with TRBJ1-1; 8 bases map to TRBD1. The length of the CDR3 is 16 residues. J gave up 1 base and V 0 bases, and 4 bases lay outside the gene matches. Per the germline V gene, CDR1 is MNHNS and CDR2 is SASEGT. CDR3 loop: CASSEAQDRANTEAFF. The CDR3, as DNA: TGTGCCAGCAGTGAAGCGCAGGACAGGGCGAACACTGAAGCTTTCTTT.

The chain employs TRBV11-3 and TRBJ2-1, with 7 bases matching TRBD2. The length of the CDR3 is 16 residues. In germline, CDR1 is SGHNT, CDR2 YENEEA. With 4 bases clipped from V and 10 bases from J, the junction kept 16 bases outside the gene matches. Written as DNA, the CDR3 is TGTGCCAGCAGCTCGAGGAAGCGGGACCCAGCCGGGGAGCAGTTCTTC. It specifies CASSSRKRDPAGEQFF.

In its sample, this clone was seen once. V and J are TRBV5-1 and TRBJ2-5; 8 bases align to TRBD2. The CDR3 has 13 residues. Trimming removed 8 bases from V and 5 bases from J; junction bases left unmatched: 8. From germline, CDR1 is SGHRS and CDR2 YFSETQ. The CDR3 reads CASSGTPQETQYF. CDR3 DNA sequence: TGCGCCAGTAGCGGGACACCCCAGGAGACCCAGTACTTC.

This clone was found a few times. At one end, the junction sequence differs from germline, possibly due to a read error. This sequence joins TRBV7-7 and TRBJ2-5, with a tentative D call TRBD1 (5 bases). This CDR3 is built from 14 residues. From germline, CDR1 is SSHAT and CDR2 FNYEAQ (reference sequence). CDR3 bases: TGTGCTAGCAGCCCAGGGCCCGGCCAAGAGACCCAGTACTTC. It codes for CASSPGPGQETQYF.

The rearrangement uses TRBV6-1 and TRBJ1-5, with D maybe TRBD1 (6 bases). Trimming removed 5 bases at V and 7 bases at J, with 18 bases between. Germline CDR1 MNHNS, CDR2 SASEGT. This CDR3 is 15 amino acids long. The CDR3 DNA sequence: TGTGCCAGCAGTATCGAGGGCAGGGGTGGGCAGCCCCAGCATTTT. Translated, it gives CASSIEGRGGQPQHF.

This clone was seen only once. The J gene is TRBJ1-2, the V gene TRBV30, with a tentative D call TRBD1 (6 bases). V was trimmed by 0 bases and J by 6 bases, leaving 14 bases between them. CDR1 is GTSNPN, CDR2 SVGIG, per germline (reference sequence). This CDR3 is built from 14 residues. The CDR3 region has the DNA TGTGCCTGGAGTGTATATTCAGGGGCGGATGGCTACACCTTC. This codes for CAWSVYSGADGYTF.

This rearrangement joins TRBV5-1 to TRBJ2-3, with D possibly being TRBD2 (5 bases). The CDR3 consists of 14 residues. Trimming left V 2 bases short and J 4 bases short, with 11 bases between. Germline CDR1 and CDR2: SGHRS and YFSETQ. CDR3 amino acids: CASSLTNGADTQYF. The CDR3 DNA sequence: TGCGCCAGCAGCTTAACTAACGGGGCAGATACGCAGTATTTT. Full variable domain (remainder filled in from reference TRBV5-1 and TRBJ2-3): KAGVTQTPRYLIKTRGQQVTLSCSPISGHRSVSWYQQTPGQGLQFLFEYFSETQRNKGNFPGRFSGRQFSNSRSEMNVSTLELGDSALYLCASSLTNGADTQYFGPGTRLTVL.

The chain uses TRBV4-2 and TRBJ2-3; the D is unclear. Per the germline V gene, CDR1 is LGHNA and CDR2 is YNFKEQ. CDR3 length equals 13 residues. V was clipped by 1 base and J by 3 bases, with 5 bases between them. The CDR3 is CASSQVRTDTQYF. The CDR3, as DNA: TGTGCCAGCAGCCAAGTGAGGACAGATACGCAGTATTTT.

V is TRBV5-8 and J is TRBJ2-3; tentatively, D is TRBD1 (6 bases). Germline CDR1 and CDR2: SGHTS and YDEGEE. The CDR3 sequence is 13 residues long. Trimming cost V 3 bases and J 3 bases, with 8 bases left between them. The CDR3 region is CASSSRGTDTQYF. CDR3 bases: TGTGCCAGCAGCTCCAGGGGTACAGATACGCAGTATTTT.

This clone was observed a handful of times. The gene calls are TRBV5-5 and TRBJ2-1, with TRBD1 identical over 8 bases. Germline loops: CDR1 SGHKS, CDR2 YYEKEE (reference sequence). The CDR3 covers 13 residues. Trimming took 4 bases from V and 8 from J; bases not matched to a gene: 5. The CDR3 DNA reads TGTGCCAGCAGCCCGACAGGGGCGTATGAGCAGTTCTTC. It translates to CASSPTGAYEQFF.

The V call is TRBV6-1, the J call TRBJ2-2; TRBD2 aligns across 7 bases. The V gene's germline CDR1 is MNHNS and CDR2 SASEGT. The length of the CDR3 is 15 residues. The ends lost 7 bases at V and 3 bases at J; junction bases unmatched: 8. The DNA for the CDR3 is TGTGCCAGCAACAGTGGGGGAGGGGACACCGGGGAGCTGTTTTTT. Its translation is CASNSGGGDTGELFF.

The CDR3 reads CASSQLGTGLFSETQYF. Here the CDR3 DNA reads TGCGCCAGCAGCCAATTGGGGACAGGTCTTTTTTCGGAGACCCAGTACTTC. This chain uses TRBV4-1 with TRBJ2-5; 8 bases line up with TRBD1. Unmatched junction bases numbered 13, after V lost 2 bases and J lost 5 bases. This CDR3 comprises 17 residues. Germline-derived CDR1 and CDR2 are MGHRA and YSYEKL.

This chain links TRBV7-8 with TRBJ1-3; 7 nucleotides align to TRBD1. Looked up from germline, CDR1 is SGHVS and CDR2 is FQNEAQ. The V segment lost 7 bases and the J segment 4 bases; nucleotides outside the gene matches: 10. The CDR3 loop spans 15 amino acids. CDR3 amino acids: CASTPFRDRGNTIYF. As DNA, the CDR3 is TGTGCCAGCACCCCCTTCCGGGACAGAGGAAACACCATATATTTT. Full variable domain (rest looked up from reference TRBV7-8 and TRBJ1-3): GAGVSQSPRYKVAKRGQDVALRCDPISGHVSLFWYQQALGQGPEFLTYFQNEAQLDKSGLPSDRFFAERPEGSVSTLKIQRTQQEDSAVYLCASTPFRDRGNTIYFGEGSWLTVV.

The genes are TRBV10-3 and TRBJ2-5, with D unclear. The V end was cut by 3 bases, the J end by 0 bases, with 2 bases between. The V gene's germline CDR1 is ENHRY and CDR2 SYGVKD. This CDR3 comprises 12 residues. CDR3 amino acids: CAISDNQETQYF. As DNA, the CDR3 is TGTGCCATCAGTGACAACCAAGAGACCCAGTACTTC.

CDR3 loop: CASSASGTSIGELFF. The DNA for the CDR3 is TGCGCCAGCAGCGCGTCCGGGACTAGCATCGGGGAGCTGTTTTTT. This chain links TRBV5-1 with TRBJ2-2, with 9 bases that match TRBD2. This CDR3 is 15 amino acids long. V dropped 4 bases and J dropped 7; count of bases not matched to a gene: 8. Germline V gene lookup returns CDR1 SGHRS and CDR2 YFSETQ.

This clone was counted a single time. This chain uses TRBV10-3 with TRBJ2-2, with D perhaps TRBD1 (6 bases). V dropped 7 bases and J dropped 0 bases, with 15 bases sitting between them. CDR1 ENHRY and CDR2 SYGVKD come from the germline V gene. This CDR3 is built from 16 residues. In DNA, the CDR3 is TGTGCCATCAAGTCAGGGGCCCGCGCGAACACCGGGGAGCTGTTTTTT. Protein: CAIKSGARANTGELFF.

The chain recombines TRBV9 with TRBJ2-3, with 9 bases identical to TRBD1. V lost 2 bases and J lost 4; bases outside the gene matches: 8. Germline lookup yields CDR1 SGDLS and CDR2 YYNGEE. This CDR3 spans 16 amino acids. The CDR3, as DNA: TGTGCCAGCAGCGTCTGGTGGGGACAGGGCCCAGATACGCAGTATTTT. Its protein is CASSVWWGQGPDTQYF.

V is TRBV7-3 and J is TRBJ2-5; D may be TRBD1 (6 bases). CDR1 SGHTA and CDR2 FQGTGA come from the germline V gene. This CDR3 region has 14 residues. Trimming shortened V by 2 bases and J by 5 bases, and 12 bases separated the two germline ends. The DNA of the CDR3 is TGTGCCAGCAGCTTAGGCAGGGGCGCGGAGACCCAGTACTTC. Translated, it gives CASSLGRGAETQYF.

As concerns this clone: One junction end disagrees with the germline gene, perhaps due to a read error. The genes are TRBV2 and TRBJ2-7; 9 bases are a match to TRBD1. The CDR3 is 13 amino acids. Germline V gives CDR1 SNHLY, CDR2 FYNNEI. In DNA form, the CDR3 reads TGTGCCAGCAGTGTTACAGGGACAGGGACGGGTAGCTTC. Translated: CASSVTGTGTGSF.

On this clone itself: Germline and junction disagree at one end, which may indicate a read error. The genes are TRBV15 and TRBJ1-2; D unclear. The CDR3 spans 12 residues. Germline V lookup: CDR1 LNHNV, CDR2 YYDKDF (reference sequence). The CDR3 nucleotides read TGTGCCACCAGCAGAGATCAGTGGCAGGTGAACTTC. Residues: CATSRDQWQVNF. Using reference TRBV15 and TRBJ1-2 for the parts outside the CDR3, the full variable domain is DAMVIQNPRYQVTQFGKPVTLSCSQTLNHNVMYWYQQKSSQAPKLLFHYYDKDFNNEADTPDNFQSRRPNTSFCFLDIRSPGLGDTAMYLCATSRDQWQVNFGSGTRLTVV.

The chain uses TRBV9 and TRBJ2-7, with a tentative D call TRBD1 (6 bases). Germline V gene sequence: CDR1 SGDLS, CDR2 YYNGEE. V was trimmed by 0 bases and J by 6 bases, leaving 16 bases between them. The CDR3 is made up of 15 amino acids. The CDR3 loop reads CASSVGAGDWSEQYF. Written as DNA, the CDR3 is TGTGCCAGCAGCGTAGGGGCAGGGGATTGGTCCGAGCAGTACTTC.

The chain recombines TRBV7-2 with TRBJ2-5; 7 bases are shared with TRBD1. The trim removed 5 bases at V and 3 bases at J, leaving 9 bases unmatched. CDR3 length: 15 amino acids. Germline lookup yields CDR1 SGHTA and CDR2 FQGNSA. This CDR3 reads CASSAPYGTEETQYF. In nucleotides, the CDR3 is TGTGCCAGCAGCGCCCCTTATGGGACAGAAGAGACCCAGTACTTC. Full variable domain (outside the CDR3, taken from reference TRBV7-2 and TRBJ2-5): GAGVSQSPSNKVTEKGKDVELRCDPISGHTALYWYRQSLGQGLEFLIYFQGNSAPDKSGLPSDRFSAERTGGSVSTLTIQRTQQEDSAVYLCASSAPYGTEETQYFGPGTRLLVL.

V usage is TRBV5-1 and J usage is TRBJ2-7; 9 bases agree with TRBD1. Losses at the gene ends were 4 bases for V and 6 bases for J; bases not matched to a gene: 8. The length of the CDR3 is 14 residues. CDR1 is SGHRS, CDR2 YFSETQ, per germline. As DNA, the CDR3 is TGCGCCAGCAGCGCAACACAGGGGGCTGGCGAGCAGTACTTC. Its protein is CASSATQGAGEQYF.

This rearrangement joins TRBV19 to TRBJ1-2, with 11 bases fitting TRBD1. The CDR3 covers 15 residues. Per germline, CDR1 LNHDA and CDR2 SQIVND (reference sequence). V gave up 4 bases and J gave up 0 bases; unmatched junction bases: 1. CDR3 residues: CASSRTGGSNYGYTF. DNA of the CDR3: TGTGCCAGTAGTAGGACAGGGGGCTCTAACTATGGCTACACCTTC.

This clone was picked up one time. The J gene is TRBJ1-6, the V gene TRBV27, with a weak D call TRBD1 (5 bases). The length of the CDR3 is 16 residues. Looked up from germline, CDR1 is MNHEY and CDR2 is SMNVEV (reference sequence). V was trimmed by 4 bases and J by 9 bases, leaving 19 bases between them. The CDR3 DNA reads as TGTGCCAGCAGTTCTATCGCAGGGCAGGGTGCTTCACCCCTCCACTTT. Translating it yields CASSSIAGQGASPLHF.